This note documents a single T cell receptor beta chain sequence. No antigen is known for it. No much larger clone exists at a distance of one base, and base qualities are not known. The CDR3 starts with the cysteine, ends with the phenylalanine, and has 14 residues. CDR3 DNA is the only sequence kept; it has 42 bases, read in frame from the first base. The germline V gene (reference sequence) provides CDR1 SGHKS and CDR2 YYEKEE. Trimming costs V 0 bases and J 4 bases, and their ends lie 8 bases apart. This specimen comes from a study of graft-versus-host responses after intestinal transplantation (dated by TCRdb to about 2021). About the investigation overall: Multivisceral, liver-intestinal, or isolated intestinal transplants were received by the recipients. Rather than going through the commercial service, samples from a few later patients were sequenced in-house on an Illumina MiSeq and processed with MiXCR. Bulk TCR-beta CDR3 sequencing was used to track graft-versus-host and host-versus-graft alloreactive T cell clones in the graft, circulation and bone marrow after intestinal transplantation. Donor T cell macrochimerism was defined as a peak of at least 4% donor T cells among recipient peripheral blood mononuclear cells. The cohort enrolled roughly 25 intestinal transplant recipients including one retransplant, and a few patients lacking pretransplant specimens were excluded. Every recipient was given anti-thymocyte globulin induction, then maintenance tacrolimus and steroids for around three years. To identify alloreactive clones, pre-transplant mixed lymphocyte reaction products were sequenced and compared with unstimulated pre-transplant donor and recipient T cells. The investigation overall reported the following: GvH clones turned up in recipient bone marrow, with some appearing earlier in ileal mucosa or blood, a pattern consistent with an intestinal mucosal origin. Conclusions were limited by the relatively low number and heterogeneity of intestinal transplant patients. Early after transplant, peak levels of circulating GvH clones were associated with declines in HvG clones. In patients with donor T cell macrochimerism, the allografts had high GvH to HvG T cell clonal ratios.

The time point label corresponds to: cells obtained before transplantation from donor or recipient. CD3+CD4+ and CD3+CD8+ populations were FACS-sorted from unstimulated pre-transplant donor and recipient cells taken from spleen or lymph nodes. Libraries were made using the immunoSEQ multiplex PCR assay. For most patients, genomic DNA was isolated with the Qiagen DNeasy Blood and Tissue Kit and sent frozen to Adaptive Biotechnologies for TCR sequencing. For most patients, genomic DNA was subjected to high-throughput TCR-beta CDR3 sequencing by Adaptive Biotechnologies. The study's processing was this. TCR sequencing data for approximately 19 patients were retrieved from Adaptive's ImmunoSEQ software; three other patients were processed with MiXCR and VDJtools. CD4 versus CD8 sorting errors were corrected by removing sequences found in both subsets at a frequency ratio below 5:1. CDR3 nucleotide sequences shared by donor and recipient were removed because the origin of these sequences could not be assigned. Alloreactive clones required at least 2-fold expansion over unstimulated cells and minimum CFSE-low frequency of 0.002% (template counts) or 0.001% (read counts). Clones were considered mappable if detected in sequenced pre-transplant spleen, lymph node, or MLR CFSE-low populations of the donor or recipient. Cumulative frequency of alloreactive clones was calculated as a percentage of all sequences weighted by copy number. In its TCRdb copy, this immuneACCESS table keeps in-frame sequences only and misses some clones. Where compared with another copy, unresolved V genes explain less than half of these, and the others have no known cause. That table furnishes V, J and clone size, whereas the DNA furnished D and trimming. The sample includes around 97,000 clones, with 93% observed a single time. The ten largest clones capture 1% to 1.5% of the sample.

The receptor's source is a human donor who received an intestinal transplant. The sequences come from unstimulated CD8+ T cells sorted from spleen or lymph node cells, collected before intestinal transplant. In this chain, TRBV5-5 is recombined with TRBJ1-5; TRBD1 is perhaps the D gene, given 5 matching bases. CDR3 sequence: CASSLAGSNQPQHF. The nucleotide sequence is given as TGTGCCAGCAGCTTGGCAGGGTCTAATCAGCCCCAGCATTTT.